The 17 T cell receptor beta chains in this list originate from one sample, sequenced in a study of cytomegalovirus exposure and HLA in healthy donors. A multiplex PCR was run with 60 Vbeta primers and 13 Jbeta primers. The assay was immunoSEQ multiplex PCR, and TCRdb's table has in-frame clones only and misses some. Of more than 90,000 clones in the sample, around 74% are singletons; the top ten hold more than 6%. The specimen sequenced was PBMCs. The receptors were gathered from a man in his forties in good health and CMV-seropositive.

In this sample, this clone turned up a few times. For the CDR3, the DNA is TGCGCCAGCAGCCCACTGACAGGGGATCAGCCCCAGCATTTT. Translating gives CASSPLTGDQPQHF. The chain links TRBV5-1 to TRBJ1-5; 8 nucleotides align to TRBD1. Trimming at V came to 4 bases and at J to 5 bases, leaving 5 bases not matched to a gene. The CDR3 runs 14 residues. The V gene's germline CDR1 is SGHRS and CDR2 YFSETQ. The entire variable domain, with the rest obtained from reference TRBV5-1 and TRBJ1-5, is as follows: KAGVTQTPRYLIKTRGQQVTLSCSPISGHRSVSWYQQTPGQGLQFLFEYFSETQRNKGNFPGRFSGRQFSNSRSEMNVSTLELGDSALYLCASSPLTGDQPQHFGDGTRLSIL.

This clone was recorded a few times. This chain joins TRBV7-8 and TRBJ2-2, with no clear D. Trimming shortened V by 1 base and J by 4 bases, and 4 bases separated the two germline ends. This CDR3 has 13 residues. The germline V gene has CDR1 SGHVS and CDR2 FQNEAQ. The CDR3 DNA follows: TGTGCCAGCAGCTTAGAGAGCACCGGGGAGCTGTTTTTT. Its protein product is CASSLESTGELFF. The full variable domain, its missing parts supplied by reference TRBV7-8 and TRBJ2-2, is GAGVSQSPRYKVAKRGQDVALRCDPISGHVSLFWYQQALGQGPEFLTYFQNEAQLDKSGLPSDRFFAERPEGSVSTLKIQRTQQEDSAVYLCASSLESTGELFFGEGSRLTVL.

This rearrangement joins TRBV5-4 to TRBJ2-3, with D possibly TRBD2 on 5 matching bases. Germline CDR1 is SGHNT and CDR2 is YYREEE (reference sequence). Trimming removed 0 bases from V and 4 bases from J, with 9 bases in between. CDR3 size: 14 residues. The CDR3 sequence is CASSLGYGADTQYF. The CDR3 nucleotides are TGTGCCAGCAGCTTGGGCTACGGGGCAGATACGCAGTATTTT.

This clone was seen only a few times. The CDR3 sequence: CASSFEGGDTQYF. CDR3 nucleotide sequence: TGCGCCAGCAGCTTTGAGGGCGGAGATACGCAGTATTTT. V is TRBV5-1 and J is TRBJ2-3, with D maybe TRBD2 (5 bases). The CDR3 runs 13 residues. Trimming removed 2 bases at V and 5 bases at J, with 9 bases between. CDR1 SGHRS and CDR2 YFSETQ come from the germline V gene.

The chain combines TRBV5-1 with TRBJ1-4; 7 positions match TRBD1. The CDR3 totals 14 residues. Germline V gene data show CDR1 as SGHRS and CDR2 as YFSETQ. V lost 3 bases and J lost 6; bases outside the gene matches: 5. For the CDR3, the DNA is TGCGCCAGCAGCTCGGGACAGATAGATGAAAAACTGTTTTTT. Translating it yields CASSSGQIDEKLFF.

The chain uses TRBV5-5 and TRBJ2-7, with 12 bases that match TRBD1. This CDR3 has 14 amino acids. The germline V gene encodes CDR1 SGHKS and CDR2 YYEKEE (reference sequence). The V segment lost 0 bases and the J segment 9 bases; nucleotides outside the gene matches: 4. The CDR3 region has the DNA TGTGCCAGCAGCTTGGCCGGGACAGGGGGCGTGCAGTACTTC. Its translation is CASSLAGTGGVQYF. The whole variable domain, filled in from reference TRBV5-5 and TRBJ2-7, reads DAGVTQSPTHLIKTRGQQVTLRCSPISGHKSVSWYQQVLGQGPQFIFQYYEKEERGRGNFPDRFSARQFPNYSSELNVNALLLGDSALYLCASSLAGTGGVQYFGPGTRLTVT.

The J gene is TRBJ2-3, the V gene TRBV6-1, with D perhaps TRBD1 (6 bases). Germline assignment: CDR1 MNHNS and CDR2 SASEGT. This CDR3 contains 16 residues. The V end lost 3 bases, the J end lost 0 bases, and 13 bases lay between the germline ends. In nucleotides, the CDR3 is TGTGCCAGCAGTGACAGGGGCCTTACCAGCACAGATACGCAGTATTTT. Protein: CASSDRGLTSTDTQYF.

The chain couples TRBV2 to TRBJ2-1, with D tentatively TRBD1 (5 bases). This CDR3 has 15 residues. The germline V gene has CDR1 SNHLY and CDR2 FYNNEI. The ends were cut back, 1 base at V and 0 bases at J, with 7 bases in the middle. The CDR3 reads CASSEDRSSYNEQFF. The CDR3 region has the DNA TGTGCCAGCAGTGAAGACAGGAGCTCCTACAATGAGCAGTTCTTC.

The gene calls are TRBV5-1 and TRBJ2-7; 13 bases match TRBD2. Germline V gene sequence: CDR1 SGHRS, CDR2 YFSETQ. The CDR3 loop spans 17 amino acids. The V segment lost 3 bases and the J segment 3 bases; nucleotides outside the gene matches: 9. As DNA, the CDR3 is TGCGCCAGCAGCTCCGGGACTAGCGGGATGGGCGGCTACGAGCAGTACTTC. Protein: CASSSGTSGMGGYEQYF.

This clone came up a few times. CDR3 in amino acids: CASSRDRSYEQYF. CDR3 in DNA: TGTGCCAGCAGCCGTGACAGGTCCTACGAGCAGTACTTC. The chain couples TRBV7-2 to TRBJ2-7, with D perhaps matching TRBD1 (6 bases). Per the germline V gene, CDR1 is SGHTA and CDR2 is FQGNSA. The germline V and J ends were trimmed by 5 bases and 1 base, with 9 bases remaining between them. The CDR3 has 13 amino acids.

V and J are TRBV6-5 and TRBJ1-6; possibly TRBD1 for D (6 bases). Deletions cut 10 bases from V and 10 bases from J, with 23 bases between. The V gene's germline CDR1 is MNHEY and CDR2 SVGAGI. The CDR3 runs 15 residues. In DNA form, the CDR3 reads TGTGCCACCCACGAATACCGGCAGGGGCCCTCACCCCTCCACTTT. Amino acids: CATHEYRQGPSPLHF.

V usage is TRBV6-5 and J usage is TRBJ2-7, with 10 bases matching TRBD1. Germline CDR1 reads MNHEY; CDR2 reads SVGAGI. The V and J ends lost 5 bases and 5 bases, in that order; junction bases with no gene match: 9. The CDR3 loop spans 15 amino acids. Here the CDR3 reads CASSRPGQGLNEQYF. The CDR3 coding sequence is TGTGCCAGCAGTCGGCCGGGACAGGGGTTGAACGAGCAGTACTTC.

As concerns this clone: The same CDR3 arises from other DNA sequences in this sample as well. The V call is TRBV11-2, the J call TRBJ1-1; tentative D call: TRBD1 (5 bases). V gave up 1 base and J gave up 5 bases, with 11 bases separating them. The CDR3 contains 14 residues. Germline assignment: CDR1 SGHAT and CDR2 FQNNGV. CDR3 loop: CASSLGRRGTEAFF. CDR3 nucleotides: TGTGCCAGCAGCTTAGGTAGGAGGGGAACTGAAGCTTTCTTT.

Only a few counts were recorded for this clone. The chain recombines TRBV11-2 with TRBJ2-1, with 13 positions matching TRBD2. V was pared by 4 bases and J by 9 bases, with 9 bases of the junction left unmatched. CDR3 length equals 16 residues. Germline assignment: CDR1 SGHAT and CDR2 FQNNGV. The DNA for the CDR3 is TGTGCCAGCAGCTCTATAGGACTAGCGGGAGAGGGTGAGCAGTTCTTC. Protein: CASSSIGLAGEGEQFF.

The genes are TRBV28 and TRBJ2-4, with a possible D match to TRBD2 (6 bases). V was trimmed by 6 bases and J by 0 bases, leaving 12 bases between them. The CDR3 covers 15 residues. CDR1 is MDHEN, CDR2 SYDVKM, per germline. In nucleotides, the CDR3 is TGTGCCAGCAGGGAGGAGGGCCAAGCCAAAAACATTCAGTACTTC. Amino acids: CASREEGQAKNIQYF.

The chain uses TRBV4-1 and TRBJ1-1; D is possibly TRBD1 (5 bases). The CDR3 sequence is 16 residues long. V dropped 3 bases and J dropped 2 bases, with 16 bases sitting between them. CDR1 MGHRA and CDR2 YSYEKL come from the germline V gene. The CDR3 reads CASSQAGGGQNTEAFF. CDR3 nucleotide sequence: TGCGCCAGCAGCCAGGCTGGGGGAGGGCAAAACACTGAAGCTTTCTTT.

This clone was detected only a few times. The V call is TRBV6-1, the J call TRBJ2-2, with D uncertain. CDR1 MNHNS and CDR2 SASEGT come from the germline V gene. With 7 bases removed from V and 1 base from J, the gap between germline ends came to 10 bases. The CDR3 has 14 residues. The chain's CDR3 is CASNRVLNTGELFF. In DNA, the CDR3 is TGTGCCAGCAATCGCGTTCTGAACACCGGGGAGCTGTTTTTT.